This T cell receptor (beta chain) was found in a study of shared clonotypes between healthy human individuals. Whole-study findings and limits: Rarefaction exposed incomplete sorted-subset sequencing despite large depth.

Over several immunoSEQ plates, each subset's genomic DNA was distributed in even portions. The method was immunoSEQ multiplex PCR; TCRdb's version includes in-frame clones alone and lacks a portion of them. The data show about 340,000 clones, with over 70% seen just once and 8.5% to 12% held by the top ten. The CDR3 covers 14 residues. CDR1 LNHNV and CDR2 YYDKDF come from the germline V gene (reference sequence). V lost 0 bases and J lost 6, with 11 bases in between. Regarding this clone: Antigen: not known.

The material sequenced was memory CD4+ T cells sorted from blood. The subset here: CD45RA-negative fraction. The chain has TRBV15 and TRBJ1-2; perhaps TRBD1 as D (6 bases). The clonotype was recovered from a man aged 25 to 45 in good health. The CDR3: CATSREAGADGYTF. The CDR3 region has the DNA TGTGCCACCAGCAGAGAAGCGGGGGCGGATGGCTACACCTTC.